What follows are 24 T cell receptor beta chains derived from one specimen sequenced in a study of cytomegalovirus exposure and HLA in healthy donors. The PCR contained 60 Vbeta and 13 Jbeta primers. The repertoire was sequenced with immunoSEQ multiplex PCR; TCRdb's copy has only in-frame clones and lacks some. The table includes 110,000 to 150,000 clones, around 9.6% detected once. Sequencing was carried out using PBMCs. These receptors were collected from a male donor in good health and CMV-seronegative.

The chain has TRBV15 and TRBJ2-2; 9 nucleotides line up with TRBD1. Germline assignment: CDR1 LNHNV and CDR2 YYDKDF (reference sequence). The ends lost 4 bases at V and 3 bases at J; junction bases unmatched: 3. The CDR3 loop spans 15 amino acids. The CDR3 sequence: CATSNRTGDTGELFF. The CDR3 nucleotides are TGTGCCACCAGCAATAGGACAGGGGACACCGGGGAGCTGTTTTTT.

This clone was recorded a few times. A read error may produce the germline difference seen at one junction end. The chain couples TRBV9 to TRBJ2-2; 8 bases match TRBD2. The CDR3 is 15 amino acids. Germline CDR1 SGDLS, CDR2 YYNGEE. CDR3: CRGGHGPSNTGELFF. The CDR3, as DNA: TGCCGGGGGGGGCACGGCCCCTCGAACACCGGGGAGCTGTTTTTT.

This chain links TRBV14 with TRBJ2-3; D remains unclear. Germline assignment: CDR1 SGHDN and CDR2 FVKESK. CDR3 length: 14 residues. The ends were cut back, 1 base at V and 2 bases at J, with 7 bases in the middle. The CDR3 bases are TGTGCCAGCAGCCAAGGTTCAGTCACAGATACGCAGTATTTT. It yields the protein CASSQGSVTDTQYF. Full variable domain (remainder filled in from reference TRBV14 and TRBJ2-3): EAGVTQFPSHSVIEKGQTVTLRCDPISGHDNLYWYRRVMGKEIKFLLHFVKESKQDESGMPNNRFLAERTGGTYSTLKVQPAELEDSGVYFCASSQGSVTDTQYFGPGTRLTVL.

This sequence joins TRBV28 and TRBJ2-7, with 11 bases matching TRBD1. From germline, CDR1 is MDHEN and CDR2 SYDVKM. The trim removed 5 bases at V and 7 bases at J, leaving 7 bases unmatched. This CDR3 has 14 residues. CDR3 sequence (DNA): TGTGCCAGCAGTCCCAACCGGGACAGGGGGGAGCAGTACTTC. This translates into CASSPNRDRGEQYF.

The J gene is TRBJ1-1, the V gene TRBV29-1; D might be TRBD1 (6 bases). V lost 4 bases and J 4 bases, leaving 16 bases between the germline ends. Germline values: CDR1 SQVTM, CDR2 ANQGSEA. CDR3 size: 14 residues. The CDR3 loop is CSVVGVRGGTEAFF. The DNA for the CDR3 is TGCAGCGTTGTGGGGGTTAGGGGGGGCACTGAAGCTTTCTTT.

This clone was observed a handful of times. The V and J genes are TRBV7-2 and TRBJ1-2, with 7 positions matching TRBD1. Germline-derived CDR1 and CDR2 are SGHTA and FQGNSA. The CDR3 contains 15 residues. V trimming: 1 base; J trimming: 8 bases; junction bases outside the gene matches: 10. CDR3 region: CASSLGPDRSYGYTF. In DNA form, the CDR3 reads TGTGCCAGCAGCTTAGGGCCGGACAGGTCTTACGGCTACACCTTC.

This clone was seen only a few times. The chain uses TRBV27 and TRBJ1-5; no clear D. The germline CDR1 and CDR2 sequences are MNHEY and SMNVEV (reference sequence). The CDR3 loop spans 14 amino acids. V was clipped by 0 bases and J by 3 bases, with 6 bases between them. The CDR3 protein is CASSLSQNNQPQHF. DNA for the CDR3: TGTGCCAGCAGTTTATCACAGAACAATCAGCCCCAGCATTTT.

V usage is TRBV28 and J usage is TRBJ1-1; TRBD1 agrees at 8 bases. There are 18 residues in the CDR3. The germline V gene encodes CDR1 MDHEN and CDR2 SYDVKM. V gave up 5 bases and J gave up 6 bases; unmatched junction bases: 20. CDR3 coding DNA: TGTGCCAGCAGTCACCCCGGACAGGGTACCCCTAGAGACTCTGAAGCTTTCTTT. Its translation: CASSHPGQGTPRDSEAFF.

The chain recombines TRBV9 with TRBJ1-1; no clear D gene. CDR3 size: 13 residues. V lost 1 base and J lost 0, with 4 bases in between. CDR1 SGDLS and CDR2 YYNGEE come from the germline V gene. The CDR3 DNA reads TGTGCCAGCAGCGTAAGCATGAACACTGAAGCTTTCTTT. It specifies CASSVSMNTEAFF.

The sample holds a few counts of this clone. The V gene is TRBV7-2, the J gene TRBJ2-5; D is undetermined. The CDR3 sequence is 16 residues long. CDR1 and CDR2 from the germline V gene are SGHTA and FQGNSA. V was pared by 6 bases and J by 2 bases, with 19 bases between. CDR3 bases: TGTGCCAGCAGTACCAAAGCCGCCAGGTTACAAGAGACCCAGTACTTC. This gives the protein CASSTKAARLQETQYF.

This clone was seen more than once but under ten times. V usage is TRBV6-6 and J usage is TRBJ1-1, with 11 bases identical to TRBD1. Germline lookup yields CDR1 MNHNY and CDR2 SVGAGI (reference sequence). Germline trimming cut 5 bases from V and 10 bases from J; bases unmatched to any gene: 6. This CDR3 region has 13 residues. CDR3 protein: CASSVGQGARAFF. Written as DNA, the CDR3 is TGTGCCAGCAGTGTCGGACAGGGGGCGCGAGCTTTCTTT.

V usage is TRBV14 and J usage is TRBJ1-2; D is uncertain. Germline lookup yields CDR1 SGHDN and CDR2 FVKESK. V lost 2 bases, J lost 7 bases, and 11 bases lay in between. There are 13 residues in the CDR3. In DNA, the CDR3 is TGTGCCAGCAGCCAACTTCTGGGAGCTGGCTACACCTTC. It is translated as CASSQLLGAGYTF.

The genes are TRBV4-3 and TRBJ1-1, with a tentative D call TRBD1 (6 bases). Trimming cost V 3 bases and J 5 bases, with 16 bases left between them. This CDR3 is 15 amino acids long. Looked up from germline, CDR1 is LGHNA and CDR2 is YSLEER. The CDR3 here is CASSQGASLRTEAFF. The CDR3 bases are TGCGCCAGCAGCCAGGGGGCCTCCTTGCGAACTGAAGCTTTCTTT.

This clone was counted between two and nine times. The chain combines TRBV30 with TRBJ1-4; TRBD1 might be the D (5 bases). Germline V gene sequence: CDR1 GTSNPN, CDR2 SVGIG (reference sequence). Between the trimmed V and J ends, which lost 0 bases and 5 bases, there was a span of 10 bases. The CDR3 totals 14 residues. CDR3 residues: CAWSVRRQNEKLFF. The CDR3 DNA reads TGTGCCTGGAGTGTACGTCGACAGAATGAAAAACTGTTTTTT.

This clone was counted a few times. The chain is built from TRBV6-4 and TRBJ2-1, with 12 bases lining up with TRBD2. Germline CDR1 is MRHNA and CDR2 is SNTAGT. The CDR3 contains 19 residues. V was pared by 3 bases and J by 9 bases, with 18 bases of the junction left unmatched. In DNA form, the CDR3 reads TGTGCCAGCAGTGAAAGGCTCCCACCCCTAGCGGGAGGGCCAGGTGAGCAGTTCTTC. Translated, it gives CASSERLPPLAGGPGEQFF.

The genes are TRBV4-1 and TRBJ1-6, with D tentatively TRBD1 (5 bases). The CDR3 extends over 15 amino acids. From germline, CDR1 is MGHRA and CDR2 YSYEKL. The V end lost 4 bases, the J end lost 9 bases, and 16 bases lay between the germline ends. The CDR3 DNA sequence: TGCGCCAGCAGCCGACGATTAGGGGATGGTTCACCCCTCCACTTT. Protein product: CASSRRLGDGSPLHF.

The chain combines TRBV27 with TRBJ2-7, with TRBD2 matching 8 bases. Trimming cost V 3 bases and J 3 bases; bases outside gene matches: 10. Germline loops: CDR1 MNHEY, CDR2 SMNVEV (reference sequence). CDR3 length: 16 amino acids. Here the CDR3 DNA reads TGTGCCAGCAGTTTCGGGGGGGGGACACCGATCTACGAGCAGTACTTC. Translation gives CASSFGGGTPIYEQYF.

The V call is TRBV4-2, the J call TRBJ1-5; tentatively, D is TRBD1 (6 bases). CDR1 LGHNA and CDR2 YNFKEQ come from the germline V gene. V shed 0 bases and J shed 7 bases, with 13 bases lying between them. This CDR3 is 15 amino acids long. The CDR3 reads CASSQDPTGTQPQHF. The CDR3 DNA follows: TGTGCCAGCAGCCAAGATCCGACAGGTACCCAGCCCCAGCATTTT.

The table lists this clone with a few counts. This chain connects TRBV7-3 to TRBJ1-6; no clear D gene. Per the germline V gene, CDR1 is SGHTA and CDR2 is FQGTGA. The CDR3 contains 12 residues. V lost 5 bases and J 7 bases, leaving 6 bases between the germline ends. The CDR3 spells CASSQANSPLHF. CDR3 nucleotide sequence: TGTGCCAGCAGCCAGGCGAATTCACCCCTCCACTTT.

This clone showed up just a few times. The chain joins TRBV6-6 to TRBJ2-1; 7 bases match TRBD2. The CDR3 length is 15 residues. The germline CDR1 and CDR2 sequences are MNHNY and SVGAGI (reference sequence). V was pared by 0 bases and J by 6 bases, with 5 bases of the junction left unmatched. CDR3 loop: CASSYSLAVGNEQFF. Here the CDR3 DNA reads TGTGCCAGCAGTTACTCGCTAGCGGTTGGCAATGAGCAGTTCTTC.

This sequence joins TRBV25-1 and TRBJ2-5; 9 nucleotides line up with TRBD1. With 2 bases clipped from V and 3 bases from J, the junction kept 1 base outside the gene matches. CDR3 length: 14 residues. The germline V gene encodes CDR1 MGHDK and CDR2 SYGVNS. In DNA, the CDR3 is TGTGCCAGCAGTGAAGGGGACAGGGAAGAGACCCAGTACTTC. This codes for CASSEGDREETQYF. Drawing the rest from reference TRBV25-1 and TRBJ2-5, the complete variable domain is EADIYQTPRYLVIGTGKKITLECSQTMGHDKMYWYQQDPGMELHLIHYSYGVNSTEKGDLSSESTVSRIRTEHFPLTLESARPSHTSQYLCASSEGDREETQYFGPGTRLLVL.

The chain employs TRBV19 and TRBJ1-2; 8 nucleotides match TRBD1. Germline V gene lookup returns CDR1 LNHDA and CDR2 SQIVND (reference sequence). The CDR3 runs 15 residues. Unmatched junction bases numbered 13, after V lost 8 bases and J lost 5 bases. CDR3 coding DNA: TGTGCCAGTGCAATGGACAGGGAGGATCCATATGGCTACACCTTC. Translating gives CASAMDREDPYGYTF.

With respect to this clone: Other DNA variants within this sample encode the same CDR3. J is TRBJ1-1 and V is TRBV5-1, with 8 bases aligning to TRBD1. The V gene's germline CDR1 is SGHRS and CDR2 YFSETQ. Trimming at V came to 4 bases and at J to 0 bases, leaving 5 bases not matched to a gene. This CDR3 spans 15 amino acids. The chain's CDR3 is CASSGGQGVNTEAFF. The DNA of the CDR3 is TGCGCCAGCAGCGGAGGACAGGGTGTGAACACTGAAGCTTTCTTT.

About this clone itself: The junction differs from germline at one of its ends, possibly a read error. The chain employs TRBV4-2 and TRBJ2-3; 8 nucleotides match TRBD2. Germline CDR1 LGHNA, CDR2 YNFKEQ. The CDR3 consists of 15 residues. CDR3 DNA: TGTGCCAGCAGCAAAGACGGGGGGGAGGGAGATACGCAGTATTTT. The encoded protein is CASSKDGGEGDTQYF.